These 9 T cell receptor beta chains originate from one sample sequenced in a study of CD8 T cells in Susac syndrome. Reverse transcription of about 0.5 to 1 ug RNA was carried out with random hexamers. Each CDR3 protein gets one entry after TCRdb re-called the immunoSEQ multiplex PCR reads with MiXCR. The sample has roughly 200,000 distinct CDR3 sequences; roughly 90% are singletons. Source material: CD4+ T cells from PBMCs. These receptors were taken from a human donor with Susac syndrome.

V and J are TRBV29-1 and TRBJ2-2; 10 bases map to TRBD2. Germline values: CDR1 SQVTM, CDR2 ANQGSEA. V shed 3 bases and J 4 bases; nucleotides not matched to a gene: 5. The CDR3 spans 15 residues. The CDR3 sequence is CSVDLAGGSTGELFF. CDR3 nucleotides: TGCAGCGTTGATTTAGCGGGAGGTAGCACCGGGGAGCTGTTTTTT.

The chain has TRBV4-1 and TRBJ1-2; TRBD1 matches at 7 bases. CDR1 MGHRA and CDR2 YSYEKL come from the germline V gene. This CDR3 spans 15 amino acids. Germline trimming cut 0 bases from V and 4 bases from J; bases unmatched to any gene: 5. The CDR3 nucleotides are TGCGCCAGCAGCCAAGAAACGGGACAGAGCTATGGCTACACCTTC. It codes for CASSQETGQSYGYTF.

This chain uses TRBV30 with TRBJ1-5; no reliable D call. Trimming pared 3 bases from V and 0 bases from J, leaving 12 bases between. Germline V CDR1 and CDR2: GTSNPN, SVGIG (reference sequence). The CDR3 has 15 residues. CDR3 amino acids: CAWSDPGPSNQPQHF. The CDR3, as DNA: TGTGCCTGGAGCGACCCCGGCCCTAGCAATCAGCCCCAGCATTTT.

The J gene is TRBJ1-2, the V gene TRBV19, with TRBD1 matching 9 bases. This CDR3 has 16 residues. J was trimmed by 3 bases and V by 3 bases; bases with no gene match: 8. Germline V gene sequence: CDR1 LNHDA, CDR2 SQIVND (reference sequence). The CDR3 coding sequence is TGTGCCAGTAGTATTTGGGACAGGGAATCGGACTATGGCTACACCTTC. Protein sequence: CASSIWDRESDYGYTF.

The chain uses TRBV5-1 and TRBJ2-5, with D perhaps being TRBD1 or TRBD2 (5 bases each). CDR3 length: 17 amino acids. Looked up from germline, CDR1 is SGHRS and CDR2 is YFSETQ. V was clipped by 3 bases and J by 2 bases, with 20 bases between them. In nucleotides, the CDR3 is TGCGCCAGCAGCTCATACTCCGGGACCGACCGTCAAGAGACCCAGTACTTC. It specifies CASSSYSGTDRQETQYF.

The chain uses TRBV20-1 and TRBJ1-5; unclear D gene. The length of the CDR3 is 14 residues. V dropped 3 bases and J dropped 0 bases, with 9 bases sitting between them. Germline V lookup: CDR1 DFQATT, CDR2 SNEGSKA (reference sequence). The CDR3 DNA sequence: TGCAGTGCTAGGGAACCCTATAGCAATCAGCCCCAGCATTTT. Translated, it gives CSAREPYSNQPQHF.

The chain combines TRBV20-1 with TRBJ2-1, with 11 bases matching TRBD2. Germline V gene data show CDR1 as DFQATT and CDR2 as SNEGSKA (reference sequence). CDR3 length equals 18 residues. Unmatched junction bases numbered 7, after V lost 0 bases and J lost 0 bases. CDR3 coding DNA: TGCAGTGCTAGAGATTTTCGACTAGCGGGAACCTCCTACAATGAGCAGTTCTTC. Its translation is CSARDFRLAGTSYNEQFF.

The CDR3: CASSSRLGTNSYNEQFF. In nucleotides, the CDR3 is TGCGCCAGCAGCAGCCGGTTGGGCACCAACTCCTACAATGAGCAGTTCTTC. The chain combines TRBV5-1 with TRBJ2-1; D ambiguous. This CDR3 spans 17 amino acids. Trimming removed 4 bases at V and 0 bases at J, with 17 bases between. Germline CDR1 reads SGHRS; CDR2 reads YFSETQ.

This clonotype was seen a single time. V gene TRBV5-1 combines with J gene TRBJ1-2; a possible D gene is TRBD1 (5 bases). This CDR3 spans 12 amino acids. Trimming stripped 5 bases from V and 4 bases from J, with 9 bases between. CDR1 is SGHRS and CDR2 is YFSETQ in the germline V gene. CDR3 sequence (DNA): TGCGCCAGCAGTAGGGGATTCTATGGCTACACCTTC. As protein: CASSRGFYGYTF. Full variable domain (missing parts from reference TRBV5-1 and TRBJ1-2): KAGVTQTPRYLIKTRGQQVTLSCSPISGHRSVSWYQQTPGQGLQFLFEYFSETQRNKGNFPGRFSGRQFSNSRSEMNVSTLELGDSALYLCASSRGFYGYTFGSGTRLTVV.